This TCR beta chain was identified during a study of OX40 agonist ivuxolimab in advanced cancers. Background on the study: Three individuals attained partial responses, comprising one hepatocellular carcinoma case and two cutaneous melanoma cases.

Study outcomes and limitations: Partial responders treated at 0.1-3.0 mg/kg exhibited clonal expansion among the lowest measured.

As to this clone: Its cognate antigen is unknown.

V was pared by 10 bases and J by 4 bases, with 17 bases between. CDR1 and CDR2 from the germline V gene are LNHDA and SQIVND (reference sequence). The CDR3 consists of 13 residues. The protocol was immunoSEQ multiplex PCR, while the TCRdb copy is restricted to in-frame clones and leaves out a portion. The sample records 80,000 to 85,000 clones, around 84% being singletons. Peripheral blood came from all dose cohorts at three timepoints. The sequence was obtained from an adult with an advanced solid tumor such as melanoma, head and neck, liver or kidney cancer. The specimen comprised CD4+ or CD8+ T cells sorted from blood, sampled in a trial of the OX40 agonist ivuxolimab. This chain uses TRBV19 with TRBJ2-7, with a possible D match to TRBD2 (6 bases). The CDR3 loop is CATQGRDPYEQYF. CDR3 nucleotide sequence: TGTGCCACCCAAGGGCGGGACCCATACGAGCAGTACTTC. The whole variable domain, remainder taken from reference TRBV19 and TRBJ2-7, is DGGITQSPKYLFRKEGQNVTLSCEQNLNHDAMYWYRQDPGQGLRLIYYSQIVNDFQKGDIAEGYSVSREKKESFPLTVTSAQKNPTAFYLCATQGRDPYEQYFGPGTRLTVT.